These 5 T cell receptor beta chains originate from one sample sequenced in a study of early T cells in non-severe SARS-CoV-2 infection (dated by TCRdb to the early 2020s). Libraries came from 5' RACE. Sequenced on a NextSeq 500. TCRdb itself trimmed the public reads at Q25 with fastp, ran MiXCR and retained productive beta chains. For every CDR3 protein sequence, its rows merge into one entry that carries the most common genes and DNA. Across this sample there are 75,000 to 80,000 distinct CDR3 sequences, with 7.5% to 10% seen only once. The ten largest clonotypes hold approximately 4.8% of the sample. The material sequenced was whole blood. All receptors derive from an adult who was a healthcare worker with PCR-confirmed SARS-CoV-2 infection or an uninfected control (not recorded which).

The chain recombines TRBV9 with TRBJ2-7; D may match TRBD1 or TRBD2 (5 bases each). The germline gives CDR1 SGDLS, CDR2 YYNGEE. There are 14 residues in the CDR3. V was pared by 0 bases and J by 6 bases, with 13 bases between. CDR3 nucleotides: TGTGCCAGCAGCGTAGGAGGGGTTCCGACCGAGCAGTACTTC. This encodes CASSVGGVPTEQYF. The complete variable domain, with remaining parts taken from reference TRBV9 and TRBJ2-7, reads DSGVTQTPKHLITATGQRVTLRCSPRSGDLSVYWYQQSLDQGLQFLIQYYNGEERAKGNILERFSAQQFPDLHSELNLSSLELGDSALYFCASSVGGVPTEQYFGPGTRLTVT.

The chain is built from TRBV29-1 and TRBJ2-1; the match to TRBD1 covers 8 bases. The CDR3 is 15 residues long. J was trimmed by 0 bases and V by 3 bases; bases with no gene match: 4. Germline lookup yields CDR1 SQVTM and CDR2 ANQGSEA. CDR3 sequence (DNA): TGCAGCGTTGAGCGACAGGGGCCCTCCTACAATGAGCAGTTCTTC. Residues: CSVERQGPSYNEQFF.

The gene calls are TRBV3-1 and TRBJ2-1; D gene ambiguous. The CDR3 extends over 18 amino acids. The germline gives CDR1 LGHDT, CDR2 YNNKEL (reference sequence). With 0 bases removed from V and 6 bases from J, the gap between germline ends came to 21 bases. The CDR3 bases are TGTGCCAGCAGCCAAGATCTGAGGCGGCCCCGCCGGCGCAATGAGCAGTTCTTC. It translates to CASSQDLRRPRRRNEQFF.

J is TRBJ1-2 and V is TRBV28; D uncertain. This CDR3 spans 12 amino acids. V lost 2 bases, J lost 5 bases, and 6 bases lay in between. Germline CDR1 is MDHEN and CDR2 is SYDVKM. The CDR3 protein is CASSLERYGYTF. The CDR3 DNA reads TGTGCCAGCAGTTTAGAGCGATATGGCTACACCTTC.

This clonotype has a count of ten or more. The chain recombines TRBV6-1 with TRBJ2-7; 12 bases are a match to TRBD1. With 3 bases clipped from V and 7 bases from J, the junction kept 7 bases outside the gene matches. This CDR3 comprises 15 residues. Germline lookup yields CDR1 MNHNS and CDR2 SASEGT. The chain's CDR3 is CASSDSRDRGREQYF. CDR3 DNA sequence: TGTGCCAGCAGTGACTCCCGGGACAGGGGGCGAGAGCAGTACTTC.